What follows describes a single T cell receptor (beta chain). Its specificity is not known. The data belong to a study of T cell responses to AZD1222 COVID-19 vaccine. The study's findings and limits: Reports say nearly half of spike-specific TCRs go after unmutated variant regions.

Sequencing used immunoSEQ multiplex PCR; TCRdb keeps in-frame clones, though not all of them. The repertoire holds approximately 140,000 clones, with roughly 90% as singletons. With 0 bases removed from V and 1 base from J, the gap between germline ends came to 10 bases. Germline CDR1 is GTSNPN and CDR2 is SVGIG (reference sequence). The CDR3 is made up of 15 amino acids. The V gene is TRBV30, the J gene TRBJ1-3, with D uncertain. The sample here was peripheral blood, taken on day 0 of AZD1222 vaccination. The TCR was taken from an adult in good health. In DNA form, the CDR3 reads TGTGCCTGGAGTGTACTTTTGGGGTCTGGAAACACCATATATTTT. This codes for CAWSVLLGSGNTIYF.